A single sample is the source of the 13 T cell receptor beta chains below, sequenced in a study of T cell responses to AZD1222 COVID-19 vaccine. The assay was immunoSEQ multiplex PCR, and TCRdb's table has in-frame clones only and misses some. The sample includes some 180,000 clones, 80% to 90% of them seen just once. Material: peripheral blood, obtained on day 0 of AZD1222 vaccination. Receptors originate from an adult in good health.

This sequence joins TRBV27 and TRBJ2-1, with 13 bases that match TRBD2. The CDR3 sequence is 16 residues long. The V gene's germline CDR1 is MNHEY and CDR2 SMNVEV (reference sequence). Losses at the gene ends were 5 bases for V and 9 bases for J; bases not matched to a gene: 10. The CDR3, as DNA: TGTGCCAGCAGTACACTAGCGGGAGGGCCGAAGGTTGAGCAGTTCTTC. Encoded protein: CASSTLAGGPKVEQFF.

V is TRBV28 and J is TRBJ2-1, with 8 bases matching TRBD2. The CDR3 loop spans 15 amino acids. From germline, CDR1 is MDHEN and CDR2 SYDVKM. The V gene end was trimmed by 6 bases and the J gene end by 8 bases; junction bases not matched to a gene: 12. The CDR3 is CASRGGGGRFYEQFF. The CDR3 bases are TGTGCCAGCAGGGGCGGTGGCGGGAGGTTCTATGAGCAGTTCTTC.

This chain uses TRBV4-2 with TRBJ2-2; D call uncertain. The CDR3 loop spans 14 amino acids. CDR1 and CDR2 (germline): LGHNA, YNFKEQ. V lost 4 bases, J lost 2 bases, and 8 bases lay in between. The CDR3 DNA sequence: TGTGCCAGCAGCCCCGGACCAAACACCGGGGAGCTGTTTTTT. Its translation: CASSPGPNTGELFF.

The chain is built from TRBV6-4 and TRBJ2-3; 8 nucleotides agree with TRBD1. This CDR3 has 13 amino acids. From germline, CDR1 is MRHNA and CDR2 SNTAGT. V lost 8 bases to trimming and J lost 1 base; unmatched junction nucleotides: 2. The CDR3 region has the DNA TGTGCCAGCTCGGGACAGGGCACAGATACGCAGTATTTT. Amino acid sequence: CASSGQGTDTQYF.

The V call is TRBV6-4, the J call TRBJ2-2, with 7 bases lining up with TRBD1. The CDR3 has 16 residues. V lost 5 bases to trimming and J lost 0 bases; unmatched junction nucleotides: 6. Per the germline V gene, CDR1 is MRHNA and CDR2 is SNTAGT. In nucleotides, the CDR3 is TGTGCCAGCAGTTTCTCGACAGGGACGAACACCGGGGAGCTGTTTTTT. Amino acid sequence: CASSFSTGTNTGELFF.

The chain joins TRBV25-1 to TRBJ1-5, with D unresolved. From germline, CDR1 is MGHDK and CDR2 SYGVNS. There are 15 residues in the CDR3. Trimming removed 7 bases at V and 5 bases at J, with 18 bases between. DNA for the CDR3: TGTGCCAGCATTGTCAAATTGGGTGTAGATCAGCCCCAGCATTTT. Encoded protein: CASIVKLGVDQPQHF.

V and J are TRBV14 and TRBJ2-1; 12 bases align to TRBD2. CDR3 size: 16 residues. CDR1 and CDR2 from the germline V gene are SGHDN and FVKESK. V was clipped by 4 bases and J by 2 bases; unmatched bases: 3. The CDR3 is CASSPLAGGTYNEQFF. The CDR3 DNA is TGTGCCAGCAGCCCTCTAGCGGGGGGGACCTACAATGAGCAGTTCTTC.

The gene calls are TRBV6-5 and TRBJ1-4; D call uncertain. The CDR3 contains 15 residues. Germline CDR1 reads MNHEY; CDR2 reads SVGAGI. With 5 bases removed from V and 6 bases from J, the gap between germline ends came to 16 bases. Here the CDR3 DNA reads TGTGCCAGCAGTCCGGAAGAGGGCCCCTATGAAAAACTGTTTTTT. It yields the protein CASSPEEGPYEKLFF.

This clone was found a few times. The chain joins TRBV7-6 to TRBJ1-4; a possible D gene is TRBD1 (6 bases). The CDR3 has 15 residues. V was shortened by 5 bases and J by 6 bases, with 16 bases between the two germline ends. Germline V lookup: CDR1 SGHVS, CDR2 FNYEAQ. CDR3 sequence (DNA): TGTGCCAGCAGCGCCTACAGGGTTGAGGATGAAAAACTGTTTTTT. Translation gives CASSAYRVEDEKLFF.

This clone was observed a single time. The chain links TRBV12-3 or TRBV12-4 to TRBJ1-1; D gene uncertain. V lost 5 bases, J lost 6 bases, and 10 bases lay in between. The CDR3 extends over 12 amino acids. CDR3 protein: CASSPNLAEAFF. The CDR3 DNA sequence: TGTGCCAGCAGTCCTAACCTCGCTGAAGCTTTCTTT.

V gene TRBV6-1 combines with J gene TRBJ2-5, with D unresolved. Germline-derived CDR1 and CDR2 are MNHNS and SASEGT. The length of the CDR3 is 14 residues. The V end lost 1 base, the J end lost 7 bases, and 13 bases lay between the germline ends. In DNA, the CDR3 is TGTGCCAGCAGTGAAGGTCCAGGTCCCAGGACCCAGTACTTC. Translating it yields CASSEGPGPRTQYF.

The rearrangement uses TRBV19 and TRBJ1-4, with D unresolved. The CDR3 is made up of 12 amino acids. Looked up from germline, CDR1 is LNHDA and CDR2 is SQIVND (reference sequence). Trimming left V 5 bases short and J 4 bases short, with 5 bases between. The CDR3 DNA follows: TGTGCCAGTAGTTCCAGTAATGAAAAACTGTTTTTT. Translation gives CASSSSNEKLFF.

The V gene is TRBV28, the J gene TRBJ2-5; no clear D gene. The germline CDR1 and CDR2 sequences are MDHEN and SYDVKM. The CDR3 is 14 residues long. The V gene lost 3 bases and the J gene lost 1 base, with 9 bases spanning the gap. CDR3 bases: TGTGCCAGCAGTTTTTCCGGTATCCAAGAGACCCAGTACTTC. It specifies CASSFSGIQETQYF.